One and the same sample provided the 21 T cell receptor beta chains below, sequenced in a study of cytomegalovirus exposure and HLA in healthy donors. Amplification used 60 Vbeta primers and 13 Jbeta primers. Profiled with immunoSEQ multiplex PCR; TCRdb holds only in-frame clones, not every one. The profile covers roughly 130,000 clones, with around 8.5% appearing a single time and less than 7% taken by the ten largest. Sequences were obtained from PBMCs. The receptors derive from a man aged 35-49 years in good health and CMV-seronegative.

V is TRBV13 and J is TRBJ2-3, with D perhaps matching TRBD1 (5 bases). The germline V gene encodes CDR1 PRHDT and CDR2 FYEKMQ (reference sequence). Trimming took off 0 bases at V and 4 bases at J, with 11 bases between the two ends. This CDR3 has 15 residues. CDR3 region: CASSLGQGVPDTQYF. CDR3 coding DNA: TGTGCCAGCAGCTTAGGCCAAGGGGTCCCAGATACGCAGTATTTT.

This clone has more than one count but fewer than ten. The gene calls are TRBV7-8 and TRBJ2-1; unclear D gene. V lost 1 base and J lost 0, with 7 bases in between. Germline CDR1 is SGHVS and CDR2 is FQNEAQ. The CDR3 totals 15 residues. The CDR3 sequence: CASSLVPSSYNEQFF. The CDR3 DNA sequence: TGTGCCAGCAGCTTAGTTCCTAGCTCCTACAATGAGCAGTTCTTC.

CDR3 sequence reads: CSARTVDTIYF. The CDR3 nucleotides read TGCAGTGCCCGGACTGTGGACACCATATATTTT. The chain couples TRBV20-1 to TRBJ1-3; D gene unclear. The V end lost 6 bases, the J end lost 8 bases, and 11 bases lay between the germline ends. The CDR3 extends over 11 amino acids. In germline, CDR1 is DFQATT, CDR2 SNEGSKA (reference sequence).

The chain has TRBV5-1 and TRBJ2-3, with 9 bases lining up with TRBD2. V was clipped by 0 bases and J by 6 bases; unmatched bases: 8. The CDR3 loop spans 16 amino acids. CDR1 and CDR2 (germline): SGHRS, YFSETQ. For the CDR3, the DNA is TGCGCCAGCAGCTTGGAAGCGGGGGGTGGTTGGGATACGCAGTATTTT. Translated: CASSLEAGGGWDTQYF.

The V gene is TRBV7-9, the J gene TRBJ2-3; 11 nucleotides line up with TRBD2. J was trimmed by 4 bases and V by 5 bases; bases with no gene match: 14. The CDR3 length is 18 residues. The germline CDR1 and CDR2 sequences are SEHNR and FQNEAQ (reference sequence). The CDR3 region is CASSDIDGSGGAPDTQYF. The CDR3, as DNA: TGTGCCAGCAGCGACATCGATGGTAGCGGGGGGGCTCCAGATACGCAGTATTTT.

This clone was counted a few times. The chain carries TRBV5-1 and TRBJ1-1, with D possibly being TRBD1 (5 bases). The length of the CDR3 is 15 residues. The V gene lost 4 bases and the J gene lost 3 bases, with 16 bases spanning the gap. Germline V gives CDR1 SGHRS, CDR2 YFSETQ. CDR3 in amino acids: CASSPAQAGDTEAFF. As DNA, the CDR3 is TGCGCCAGCAGCCCCGCCCAGGCGGGGGACACTGAAGCTTTCTTT.

This clone was counted a few times. This sequence joins TRBV20-1 and TRBJ1-1; D not certain. The germline V and J ends were trimmed by 3 bases and 13 bases, with 9 bases remaining between them. Germline lookup yields CDR1 DFQATT and CDR2 SNEGSKA (reference sequence). The CDR3 is 9 residues long. The CDR3 region is CSARRFDFF. Here the CDR3 DNA reads TGCAGTGCTAGGAGGTTTGATTTCTTT.

The rearrangement links TRBV27 to TRBJ2-1; D may be TRBD2 (6 bases). CDR1 is MNHEY and CDR2 is SMNVEV in the germline V gene (reference sequence). V was cut by 0 bases and J by 14 bases, with 23 bases left in between. The CDR3 is made up of 16 amino acids. CDR3 nucleotides: TGTGCCAGCAGTTTATCGCCGGGGGTCTCGGCCCTTTGGGAGTTCTTC. As protein: CASSLSPGVSALWEFF.

This chain joins TRBV7-2 and TRBJ1-4; 9 nucleotides align to TRBD1. This CDR3 has 18 residues. Unmatched junction bases numbered 10, after V lost 5 bases and J lost 0 bases. CDR1 and CDR2 from the germline V gene are SGHTA and FQGNSA. Here the CDR3 DNA reads TGTGCCAGCAGCGGCCGGGACAGGGCCCATGCAACTAATGAAAAACTGTTTTTT. The encoded protein is CASSGRDRAHATNEKLFF.

This clone has a handful of counts. V and J are TRBV19 and TRBJ2-1, with TRBD2 identical over 14 bases. The CDR3 spans 18 residues. The V and J ends lost 5 bases and 0 bases, in that order; junction bases with no gene match: 6. CDR1 LNHDA and CDR2 SQIVND come from the germline V gene (reference sequence). CDR3 coding DNA: TGTGCCAGTAGTTCGGGGACTAGCGGGGGAAGCTCCTACAATGAGCAGTTCTTC. Translated, it gives CASSSGTSGGSSYNEQFF.

This clone turned up a few times. The chain has TRBV6-6 and TRBJ2-5, with D tentatively TRBD2 (5 bases). The germline V gene encodes CDR1 MNHNY and CDR2 SVGAGI (reference sequence). Deletions cut 4 bases from V and 11 bases from J, with 14 bases between. The CDR3 runs 12 residues. The CDR3 sequence: CASSSRLWEQYF. The CDR3 nucleotides read TGTGCCAGCAGTTCCAGGTTGTGGGAGCAGTACTTC.

CDR3 in amino acids: CASSQVPQGNSYNEQFF. In DNA form, the CDR3 reads TGCGCCAGCAGCCAAGTCCCCCAGGGAAACTCCTACAATGAGCAGTTCTTC. The rearrangement links TRBV4-1 to TRBJ2-1; D is possibly TRBD1 (5 bases). The ends were cut back, 1 base at V and 0 bases at J, with 13 bases in the middle. The CDR3 sequence is 17 residues long. The V gene's germline CDR1 is MGHRA and CDR2 YSYEKL.

CDR3 in amino acids: CASSQDGASGGLYNEQFF. CDR3 nucleotide sequence: TGCGCCAGCAGCCAAGATGGGGCCAGCGGGGGGCTCTACAATGAGCAGTTCTTC. The chain links TRBV4-1 to TRBJ2-1; TRBD2 matches at 9 bases. The junction had 9 bases not matched to a gene; V was cut back by 0 bases and J by 3 bases. Germline assignment: CDR1 MGHRA and CDR2 YSYEKL. This CDR3 spans 18 amino acids.

This clone was seen a few times. The rearrangement joins TRBV30 to TRBJ2-5; weak D call: TRBD2 (5 bases). The CDR3 loop spans 13 amino acids. Germline assignment: CDR1 GTSNPN and CDR2 SVGIG (reference sequence). Trimming removed 3 bases from V and 5 bases from J, with 13 bases in between. Here the CDR3 DNA reads TGTGCCTGGAGCGCCGGGAAGAGGGAGACCCAGTACTTC. This encodes CAWSAGKRETQYF.

The sample holds a few counts of this clone. V usage is TRBV11-2 and J usage is TRBJ2-3; 9 bases are shared with TRBD2. This CDR3 has 15 amino acids. Germline CDR1 reads SGHAT; CDR2 reads FQNNGV. V lost 2 bases to trimming and J lost 2 bases; unmatched junction nucleotides: 2. DNA of the CDR3: TGTGCCAGCAGCTTAAGCGGGGGGTACACAGATACGCAGTATTTT. Translation gives CASSLSGGYTDTQYF.

This sequence joins TRBV19 and TRBJ1-2; D not certain. V gave up 4 bases and J gave up 3 bases, with 12 bases separating them. From germline, CDR1 is LNHDA and CDR2 SQIVND (reference sequence). The CDR3 loop spans 14 amino acids. The CDR3 here is CASSKGGRYYGYTF. CDR3 DNA sequence: TGTGCCAGTAGTAAAGGAGGGAGGTACTATGGCTACACCTTC.

The V gene is TRBV5-1, the J gene TRBJ2-5, with 7 bases aligning to TRBD2. This CDR3 has 16 amino acids. The J segment lost 2 bases and the V segment lost 2 bases, leaving 9 bases of the junction unmatched. Germline V gene sequence: CDR1 SGHRS, CDR2 YFSETQ. In DNA, the CDR3 is TGCGCCAGCAGCTTCGGACTAGGTGTGCTTCAAGAGACCCAGTACTTC. As protein: CASSFGLGVLQETQYF.

This clone has a handful of counts. The CDR3 reads CASSSGLSGNTIYF. As DNA, the CDR3 is TGTGCCAGCTCCTCCGGACTTTCTGGAAACACCATATATTTT. This chain links TRBV6-6 with TRBJ1-3; the D is unclear. Looked up from germline, CDR1 is MNHNY and CDR2 is SVGAGI (reference sequence). CDR3 length: 14 residues. Trimming took 8 bases from V and 1 from J, leaving 12 bases between them.

This clone occurred many times. The rearrangement uses TRBV11-3 and TRBJ2-7; no firm D call. The CDR3 length is 13 residues. Trimming removed 1 base at V and 1 base at J, with 5 bases between. CDR1 and CDR2 from the germline V gene are SGHNT and YENEEA. CDR3 DNA sequence: TGTGCCAGCAGCTTAGGGCCGTCCTACGAGCAGTACTTC. The encoded protein is CASSLGPSYEQYF.

The chain combines TRBV30 with TRBJ2-1; TRBD2 agrees at 7 bases. V gave up 5 bases and J gave up 7 bases; unmatched junction bases: 8. The CDR3 totals 13 residues. From germline, CDR1 is GTSNPN and CDR2 SVGIG (reference sequence). Written as DNA, the CDR3 is TGTGCCTGGGGAGGAGGGACTACTAATGAGCAGTTCTTC. It specifies CAWGGGTTNEQFF.

The V gene is TRBV27, the J gene TRBJ1-3; D may be TRBD1 (5 bases). Germline CDR1 reads MNHEY; CDR2 reads SMNVEV (reference sequence). The germline V and J ends were trimmed by 2 bases and 5 bases, with 25 bases remaining between them. This CDR3 region has 19 residues. As DNA, the CDR3 is TGTGCCAGCAGTTTAAGGGGAGGAGATGGGTCCGCTAATCGAAACACCATATATTTT. This sequence encodes CASSLRGGDGSANRNTIYF.